Each of the 29 T cell receptor beta chains below was sequenced from the same sample in a study of T cells in Graves' hyperthyroidism and ophthalmopathy. RNA transcripts were the template for amplifying TCR beta CDR3 regions. HTBI primers were used for first-round RT-PCR of the TCR CDR3. TCRdb processed the multiplex PCR reads anew with MiXCR; each CDR3 protein has one entry. This sample has approximately 400,000 distinct CDR3 sequences; approximately 14% occur once, and the top ten carry roughly 25%. The sequenced material came from blood. The source is a woman between 18 and 29 years old with Graves' hyperthyroidism that later progressed to Graves' ophthalmopathy.

This clonotype was found a few times. The chain uses TRBV7-6 and TRBJ1-4; D is unresolved. The CDR3 runs to 13 residues. The V gene's germline CDR1 is SGHVS and CDR2 FNYEAQ. Trimming left V 8 bases short and J 3 bases short, with 10 bases between. The CDR3 DNA follows: TGTGCCAGCGGCAGAGGTGCTAATGAAAAACTGTTTTTT. Translating it yields CASGRGANEKLFF.

This clonotype has just one count. This clone may be a read error of a much larger clone one base away. The chain has TRBV30 and TRBJ2-7; 9 positions agree with TRBD2. Germline V gives CDR1 GTSNPN, CDR2 SVGIG (reference sequence). The CDR3 extends over 15 amino acids. The CDR3 region has the DNA TGTGCCTGGAGTTCGACTAGCGGACTCCCCTACGAGCCGTACTTC. Translation gives CAWSSTSGLPYEPYF. The entire variable domain, with the rest obtained from reference TRBV30 and TRBJ2-7, is as follows: SQTIHQWPATLVQPVGSPLSLECTVEGTSNPNLYWYRQAAGRGLQLLFYSVGIGQISSEVPQNLSASRPQDRQFILSSKKLLLSDSGFYLCAWSSTSGLPYEPYFGPGTRLTVT.

This clonotype was found many times. The chain uses TRBV18 and TRBJ1-1, with D hard to call. This CDR3 is 14 amino acids long. V was shortened by 2 bases and J by 1 base, with 8 bases between the two germline ends. CDR1 is KGHSH and CDR2 is LQKENI in the germline V gene. CDR3 sequence (DNA): TGTGCCAGCTCACCATGGGGTAGGAACACTGAAGCTTTCTTT. Protein product: CASSPWGRNTEAFF.

This clonotype was detected many times. The V gene is TRBV6-1, the J gene TRBJ2-7; 8 nucleotides line up with TRBD2. The CDR3 runs to 15 residues. With V trimmed by 5 bases and J by 4 bases, 10 bases remained unmatched. Per the germline V gene, CDR1 is MNHNS and CDR2 is SASEGT. CDR3 in amino acids: CASSSPSGGLYEQYF. In DNA, the CDR3 is TGTGCCAGCAGTTCCCCCTCGGGAGGGCTTTACGAGCAGTACTTC.

This clonotype was counted many times. The gene calls are TRBV6-5 and TRBJ2-5, with D perhaps matching TRBD1 or TRBD2 (7 bases each). CDR3 size: 17 residues. V lost 2 bases to trimming and J lost 5 bases, with 21 bases between them. Per the germline V gene, CDR1 is MNHEY and CDR2 is SVGAGI. CDR3 region: CASSYTSTGVGGETQYF. The CDR3, as DNA: TGTGCCAGCAGTTACACCAGTACAGGGGTCGGGGGGGAGACCCAGTACTTC.

The DNA for the CDR3 is TGTGCCAGCAGCCCTTTGGGGGGGGCTGAAGCTTTCTTT. Translating it yields CASSPLGGAEAFF. The chain uses TRBV7-9 and TRBJ1-1, with a tentative D call TRBD1 (5 bases). The CDR3 totals 13 residues. CDR1 SEHNR and CDR2 FQNEAQ come from the germline V gene (reference sequence). The germline V and J ends were trimmed by 5 bases and 6 bases, with 13 bases remaining between them.

This clonotype has only a few counts. The chain has TRBV6-1 and TRBJ2-6, with D perhaps TRBD1 (5 bases). Trimming shortened V by 3 bases and J by 1 base, and 13 bases separated the two germline ends. Germline loops: CDR1 MNHNS, CDR2 SASEGT. The CDR3 extends over 17 amino acids. CDR3 bases: TGTGCCAGCAGTGAGGGCAGGGTTAGGTCTGGGGCCAACGTCCTGACTTTC. Translating gives CASSEGRVRSGANVLTF.

This clonotype came up many times. The genes are TRBV13 and TRBJ2-7; TRBD1 aligns across 7 bases. Germline V gene sequence: CDR1 PRHDT, CDR2 FYEKMQ (reference sequence). This CDR3 is built from 15 residues. V was clipped by 5 bases and J by 6 bases; unmatched bases: 13. The CDR3 here is CASSQGGAGEGEQYF. CDR3 nucleotide sequence: TGTGCCAGCAGCCAAGGGGGCGCCGGAGAAGGCGAGCAGTACTTC.

This clonotype occurred a few times. The chain links TRBV5-5 to TRBJ2-7; 9 nucleotides align to TRBD2. J lost 6 bases, V lost 3 bases, and 7 bases had no gene match. Per germline, CDR1 SGHKS and CDR2 YYEKEE (reference sequence). The CDR3 has 14 residues. This CDR3 reads CASSSGTSIGEQYF. CDR3 nucleotides: TGTGCCAGCAGCTCCGGGACTAGCATCGGCGAGCAGTACTTC.

This clonotype was seen many times. The J gene is TRBJ2-7, the V gene TRBV2; D not resolved. Between the trimmed V and J ends, which lost 7 bases and 6 bases, there was a span of 16 bases. This CDR3 comprises 13 residues. The germline V gene encodes CDR1 SNHLY and CDR2 FYNNEI. Here the CDR3 reads CASKLGGPGEQYF. CDR3 DNA sequence: TGTGCCAGCAAGTTAGGCGGTCCCGGCGAGCAGTACTTC.

The V gene is TRBV7-9, the J gene TRBJ2-7, with D perhaps TRBD1 or TRBD2 (5 bases each). This CDR3 spans 13 amino acids. V was trimmed by 8 bases and J by 4 bases, leaving 15 bases between them. In germline, CDR1 is SEHNR, CDR2 FQNEAQ (reference sequence). This CDR3 reads CASGRGQMYEQYF. The CDR3 DNA reads as TGTGCCAGCGGACGGGGCCAGATGTACGAGCAGTACTTC.

This clonotype was seen ten or more times. V usage is TRBV5-1 and J usage is TRBJ2-1, with TRBD1 matching 9 bases. The CDR3 totals 14 residues. Germline CDR1 and CDR2: SGHRS and YFSETQ. Trimming removed 8 bases from V and 4 bases from J; junction bases left unmatched: 7. The CDR3 coding sequence is TGCGCCAGTTCGCGGGACAGGGAGTACAATGAGCAGTTCTTC. Its translation: CASSRDREYNEQFF. Complete variable domain (other parts from reference TRBV5-1 and TRBJ2-1): KAGVTQTPRYLIKTRGQQVTLSCSPISGHRSVSWYQQTPGQGLQFLFEYFSETQRNKGNFPGRFSGRQFSNSRSEMNVSTLELGDSALYLCASSRDREYNEQFFGPGTRLTVL.

This sequence joins TRBV24-1 and TRBJ2-5; the D gene is possibly TRBD1 (6 bases). The V gene's germline CDR1 is KGHDR and CDR2 SFDVKD. V lost 10 bases to trimming and J lost 1 base, with 9 bases between them. The CDR3 covers 12 residues. CDR3 nucleotide sequence: TGTGCCACGGGGACAACCCAAGAGACCCAGTACTTC. Protein product: CATGTTQETQYF.

The chain employs TRBV6-2 or TRBV6-3 and TRBJ1-5; no firm D call. Looked up from germline, CDR1 is MNHEY and CDR2 is SVGEGT. V lost 5 bases and J lost 0, with 8 bases in between. This CDR3 spans 14 amino acids. The CDR3 spells CASSTASSNQPQHF. In DNA form, the CDR3 reads TGTGCCAGCAGTACCGCCAGTAGCAATCAGCCCCAGCATTTT.

This clonotype appeared a few times. The chain links TRBV29-1 to TRBJ1-2; D uncertain. The CDR3 is made up of 12 amino acids. Germline CDR1 and CDR2: SQVTM and ANQGSEA. Deletions cut 6 bases from V and 0 bases from J, with 8 bases between. In DNA, the CDR3 is TGCAGCGTCACCCAGACTAACTATGGCTACACCTTC. This translates into CSVTQTNYGYTF.

This clonotype came up many times. CDR3 in DNA: TGTGCCAGCAGCACCCGAACCCAAGAGACCCAGTACTTC. Translating it yields CASSTRTQETQYF. The V and J genes are TRBV11-2 and TRBJ2-5; D not resolved. There are 13 residues in the CDR3. Trimming took off 5 bases at V and 1 base at J, with 8 bases between the two ends. Germline CDR1 reads SGHAT; CDR2 reads FQNNGV.

This clonotype was picked up a small number of times. The rearrangement links TRBV15 to TRBJ2-1; TRBD1 agrees at 9 bases. CDR3 size: 14 residues. With 5 bases clipped from V and 7 bases from J, the junction kept 6 bases outside the gene matches. Germline V gene sequence: CDR1 LNHNV, CDR2 YYDKDF (reference sequence). CDR3 residues: CATSPGQGSNEQFF. As DNA, the CDR3 is TGTGCCACCAGCCCAGGACAGGGGAGTAATGAGCAGTTCTTC. The variable domain in full, completed from reference TRBV15 and TRBJ2-1, reads DAMVIQNPRYQVTQFGKPVTLSCSQTLNHNVMYWYQQKSSQAPKLLFHYYDKDFNNEADTPDNFQSRRPNTSFCFLDIRSPGLGDTAMYLCATSPGQGSNEQFFGPGTRLTVL.

The table lists this clonotype with a few counts. The chain employs TRBV4-3 and TRBJ2-6; D is unclear. Germline loops: CDR1 LGHNA, CDR2 YSLEER. The CDR3 contains 16 residues. Trimming took 0 bases from V and 0 from J, leaving 6 bases between them. In DNA form, the CDR3 reads TGCGCCAGCAGCCAAGATCCGCCCTCTGGGGCCAACGTCCTGACTTTC. This gives the protein CASSQDPPSGANVLTF.

V and J are TRBV6-5 and TRBJ1-5; 7 nucleotides align to TRBD1. CDR1 MNHEY and CDR2 SVGAGI come from the germline V gene. CDR3 size: 20 residues. J was trimmed by 3 bases and V by 2 bases; bases with no gene match: 19. The CDR3 nucleotides are TGTGCCAGCAGTTACGTGGTGGAAACAGGGGAAAATGTAAACAATCAGCCCCAGCATTTT. It specifies CASSYVVETGENVNNQPQHF.

The chain combines TRBV19 with TRBJ2-7, with a possible D match to TRBD1 (6 bases). The V gene lost 4 bases and the J gene lost 3 bases, with 19 bases spanning the gap. Germline CDR1 and CDR2: LNHDA and SQIVND (reference sequence). The CDR3 has 16 residues. Here the CDR3 DNA reads TGTGCCAGTAGTACCCTCCAACAGGGTTGGAGCTACGAGCAGTACTTC. Protein sequence: CASSTLQQGWSYEQYF.

In this sample, this clonotype turned up a few times. The chain is built from TRBV6-2 or TRBV6-3 and TRBJ2-1; no clear D gene. This CDR3 has 13 amino acids. CDR1 and CDR2 (germline): MNHEY, SVGEGT. Trimming removed 5 bases at V and 4 bases at J, with 9 bases between. The CDR3 sequence: CASSTALYNEQFF. The CDR3, as DNA: TGTGCCAGCAGTACCGCCCTTTACAATGAGCAGTTCTTC.

The table lists this clonotype with a few counts. This chain connects TRBV6-1 to TRBJ2-3; D ambiguous. V gave up 6 bases and J gave up 3 bases, with 13 bases separating them. The CDR3 spans 14 residues. Per the germline V gene, CDR1 is MNHNS and CDR2 is SASEGT. CDR3 DNA: TGTGCCAGCAGGAGACCGGGCCCAACAGATACGCAGTATTTT. This translates into CASRRPGPTDTQYF.

The sample holds many counts of this clonotype. The chain uses TRBV7-8 and TRBJ2-1, with 10 bases aligning to TRBD2. From germline, CDR1 is SGHVS and CDR2 FQNEAQ. This CDR3 region has 17 residues. V shed 0 bases and J 5 bases; nucleotides not matched to a gene: 7. The CDR3 region is CASSLAASGRLDNEQFF. In nucleotides, the CDR3 is TGTGCCAGCAGCTTAGCGGCTAGCGGGAGATTAGACAATGAGCAGTTCTTC.

The chain joins TRBV5-1 to TRBJ2-3, with D hard to call. The germline gives CDR1 SGHRS, CDR2 YFSETQ. V was clipped by 5 bases and J by 10 bases, with 14 bases between them. The CDR3 is made up of 12 amino acids. This chain's CDR3 is CASRAEVTSQYF. DNA for the CDR3: TGCGCCAGCAGGGCCGAGGTTACGTCGCAGTATTTT.

This clonotype was recorded at least ten times. J is TRBJ1-6 and V is TRBV28; 7 bases are shared with TRBD1. CDR3 length: 19 residues. Per the germline V gene, CDR1 is MDHEN and CDR2 is SYDVKM. V was clipped by 2 bases and J by 4 bases; unmatched bases: 14. The CDR3 here is CASSLETFFSGQYNSPLHF. The CDR3, as DNA: TGTGCCAGCAGTTTAGAAACATTTTTTTCGGGACAGTATAATTCACCCCTCCACTTT.

Details on this clonotype: A read error may produce the germline difference seen at one junction end. The chain uses TRBV7-9 and TRBJ1-1; D not resolved. This CDR3 is 11 amino acids long. CDR1 is SEHNR and CDR2 is FQNEAQ in the germline V gene (reference sequence). CDR3 bases: TGTGCCAACAGCCCAGCCGCTGAGGCTTTCTTT. As protein: CANSPAAEAFF.

This clonotype has a count of ten or more. The CDR3 loop reads CSATRIRGFQPQHF. The CDR3 DNA reads TGCAGTGCCACCCGTATAAGGGGCTTTCAGCCCCAGCATTTT. The chain combines TRBV20-1 with TRBJ1-5; possibly TRBD1 for D (5 bases). Deletions cut 6 bases from V and 6 bases from J, with 18 bases between. In germline, CDR1 is DFQATT, CDR2 SNEGSKA (reference sequence). The CDR3 is made up of 14 amino acids.

The chain is built from TRBV5-4 and TRBJ1-2; D uncertain. CDR1 is SGHNT and CDR2 is YYREEE in the germline V gene (reference sequence). The CDR3 totals 16 residues. V lost 3 bases to trimming and J lost 0 bases, with 15 bases between them. The CDR3 DNA reads TGTGCCAGCAGCTCCTATGGCGGTCGAGCTAACTATGGCTACACCTTC. Encoded protein: CASSSYGGRANYGYTF.

This clonotype was detected many times. V and J are TRBV27 and TRBJ2-5, with D hard to call. Germline assignment: CDR1 MNHEY and CDR2 SMNVEV (reference sequence). The CDR3 length is 16 residues. V dropped 0 bases and J dropped 5 bases, with 16 bases sitting between them. This CDR3 reads CASSLSRPSNGETQYF. Here the CDR3 DNA reads TGTGCCAGCAGTTTATCGAGGCCTTCGAACGGGGAGACCCAGTACTTC.